The 14 T cell receptor beta chains listed next were all sequenced from one sample in a study of siplizumab effects on memory and regulatory T cells. Produced via immunoSEQ multiplex PCR; TCRdb's table is partial and in-frame only. The table shows about 120,000 clones, with around 94% occurring only once. The specimen sequenced was non-Treg CD4+ T cells sorted from blood. The source is a human donor in good health.

The rearrangement links TRBV7-2 to TRBJ2-1, with 12 bases aligning to TRBD2. The V segment lost 5 bases and the J segment 1 base; nucleotides outside the gene matches: 6. Germline V CDR1 and CDR2: SGHTA, FQGNSA. The CDR3 runs 17 residues. CDR3 sequence: CASSRSSGGASYNEQFF. As DNA, the CDR3 is TGTGCCAGCAGCAGATCTAGCGGGGGGGCTTCCTACAATGAGCAGTTCTTC.

This rearrangement joins TRBV7-8 to TRBJ2-7; D uncertain. This CDR3 spans 15 amino acids. The V end lost 0 bases, the J end lost 6 bases, and 15 bases lay between the germline ends. Germline lookup yields CDR1 SGHVS and CDR2 FQNEAQ. CDR3 DNA: TGTGCCAGCAGCTTAGCTAACCCCCTCAAAGGCGAGCAGTACTTC. Amino acids: CASSLANPLKGEQYF.

This chain connects TRBV12-5 to TRBJ1-4; maybe TRBD1 (5 bases). This CDR3 spans 15 amino acids. CDR1 is LGHNT, CDR2 FRNRAP, per germline. Trimming removed 5 bases at V and 9 bases at J, with 19 bases between. CDR3 sequence reads: CASGPRWGERKKLFF. DNA for the CDR3: TGTGCTAGTGGTCCCCGGTGGGGGGAACGGAAAAAACTGTTTTTT.

To note about this clone: Other DNA sequences in this specimen translate into the identical CDR3. The genes are TRBV5-1 and TRBJ1-1; 7 nucleotides match TRBD1. Germline values: CDR1 SGHRS, CDR2 YFSETQ. Trimming took 0 bases from V and 4 from J; bases not matched to a gene: 3. The CDR3 sequence is 14 residues long. The CDR3 protein is CASSLVAGGTEAFF. The CDR3 DNA reads as TGCGCCAGCAGCTTGGTGGCAGGGGGCACTGAAGCTTTCTTT.

The chain links TRBV9 to TRBJ2-5; TRBD2 agrees at 10 bases. The CDR3 loop spans 17 amino acids. Germline V gene lookup returns CDR1 SGDLS and CDR2 YYNGEE. After removal of 0 bases from V and 5 bases from J, the junction contained 10 bases not matched to a gene. CDR3 DNA sequence: TGTGCCAGCAGCGTAGCGGGGGGGACTAGCGCTTGGGAGACCCAGTACTTC. It yields the protein CASSVAGGTSAWETQYF.

The V call is TRBV5-4, the J call TRBJ2-7; perhaps TRBD2 as D (5 bases). The CDR3 loop spans 14 amino acids. The germline V gene has CDR1 SGHNT and CDR2 YYREEE (reference sequence). Deletions cut 1 base from V and 0 bases from J, with 8 bases between. The CDR3 sequence is CASSLYGNSYEQYF. CDR3 in DNA: TGTGCCAGCAGCTTGTACGGGAACTCCTACGAGCAGTACTTC.

This rearrangement joins TRBV5-1 to TRBJ2-2, with a possible D match to TRBD1 (6 bases). From germline, CDR1 is SGHRS and CDR2 YFSETQ. This CDR3 spans 15 amino acids. With 0 bases removed from V and 2 bases from J, the gap between germline ends came to 8 bases. The CDR3 sequence: CASSLDRENTGELFF. In nucleotides, the CDR3 is TGCGCCAGCAGCTTGGACAGGGAAAACACCGGGGAGCTGTTTTTT.

This clone was found once. The chain uses TRBV5-4 and TRBJ2-3; TRBD2 aligns across 12 bases. The J segment lost 10 bases and the V segment lost 4 bases, leaving 10 bases of the junction unmatched. CDR1 SGHNT and CDR2 YYREEE come from the germline V gene (reference sequence). CDR3 length equals 15 residues. CDR3 protein: CASSGLAGGPGPQYF. DNA of the CDR3: TGTGCCAGCAGCGGGCTAGCGGGGGGGCCGGGCCCGCAGTATTTT. Supplemented by reference TRBV5-4 and TRBJ2-3, the full variable domain reads ETGVTQSPTHLIKTRGQQVTLRCSSQSGHNTVSWYQQALGQGPQFIFQYYREEENGRGNFPPRFSGLQFPNYSSELNVNALELDDSALYLCASSGLAGGPGPQYFGPGTRLTVL.

This clone is a singleton in its sample. The CDR3 DNA sequence: TGCGCCAGCAGCTCGACGACCGCCACAGATACGCAGTATTTT. Translated: CASSSTTATDTQYF. The chain employs TRBV5-1 and TRBJ2-3; no clear D gene. The length of the CDR3 is 14 residues. Trimming took off 3 bases at V and 2 bases at J, with 10 bases between the two ends. From germline, CDR1 is SGHRS and CDR2 YFSETQ.

The chain carries TRBV4-1 and TRBJ2-6; no clear D. Germline lookup yields CDR1 MGHRA and CDR2 YSYEKL. Trimming shortened V by 1 base and J by 0 bases, and 10 bases separated the two germline ends. The CDR3 loop spans 17 amino acids. Here the CDR3 DNA reads TGCGCCAGCAGCCAAGGTATAACATACTCTGGGGCCAACGTCCTGACTTTC. Amino acids: CASSQGITYSGANVLTF.

The chain combines TRBV25-1 with TRBJ1-1, with 9 bases identical to TRBD1. J lost 3 bases, V lost 7 bases, and 12 bases had no gene match. Per germline, CDR1 MGHDK and CDR2 SYGVNS. The CDR3 covers 16 residues. CDR3: CASIPPGQGKDTEAFF. The CDR3 bases are TGTGCCAGCATCCCCCCCGGACAGGGGAAGGACACTGAAGCTTTCTTT.

The genes are TRBV5-1 and TRBJ1-1; D call uncertain. This CDR3 is 14 amino acids long. Germline CDR1 SGHRS, CDR2 YFSETQ. Trimming cost V 7 bases and J 0 bases, with 13 bases left between them. The CDR3 loop reads CASALTTLNTEAFF. In nucleotides, the CDR3 is TGCGCCAGCGCATTAACAACTCTGAACACTGAAGCTTTCTTT.

J is TRBJ1-1 and V is TRBV11-2; D may be TRBD1 (6 bases). V lost 2 bases, J lost 3 bases, and 10 bases lay in between. The germline gives CDR1 SGHAT, CDR2 FQNNGV. CDR3 size: 14 residues. CDR3 in amino acids: CASSLIQGYTEAFF. The CDR3 nucleotides read TGTGCCAGCAGCTTAATCCAGGGGTACACTGAAGCTTTCTTT.

V and J are TRBV4-1 and TRBJ1-4; TRBD1 aligns across 7 bases. CDR3 length equals 15 residues. Germline CDR1 reads MGHRA; CDR2 reads YSYEKL. V dropped 1 base and J dropped 8; count of bases not matched to a gene: 7. The CDR3 nucleotides read TGCGCCAGCAGCCAAGCAGACAGGGATAGGGAAAAACTGTTTTTT. This gives the protein CASSQADRDREKLFF.